The 9 T cell receptor beta chains below were found in one sample sequenced in a study of patients and donors after allogeneic stem cell transplantation. TCRdb redid the calling of the RT-PCR reads with MiXCR, one entry per CDR3 protein. The sample includes 80,000 to 90,000 distinct CDR3 sequences, around 46% of them seen just once. The specimen was blood, either unsorted or a sorted T cell fraction (not recorded which). These receptor sequences come from a human donor who was either an allogeneic HSCT recipient or a stem cell or donor lymphocyte infusion donor (not recorded which). It is not recorded whose cells these are; they may come from a transplant donor.

The chain is built from TRBV20-1 and TRBJ1-1; D not certain. Germline assignment: CDR1 DFQATT and CDR2 SNEGSKA (reference sequence). Trimming stripped 5 bases from V and 1 base from J, with 11 bases between. The length of the CDR3 is 13 residues. The CDR3 DNA reads as TGCAGTGCTGAGAGGGCGGGGAACACTGAAGCTTTCTTT. Its protein is CSAERAGNTEAFF.

A few counts support this clonotype. The genes are TRBV4-3 and TRBJ1-5; 7 bases match TRBD1. V trimming: 0 bases; J trimming: 2 bases; junction bases outside the gene matches: 1. The CDR3 sequence is 15 residues long. Germline lookup yields CDR1 LGHNA and CDR2 YSLEER. The DNA for the CDR3 is TGCGCCAGCAGCCAAGATACAGGGGGCAATCAGCCCCAGCATTTT. Translated, it gives CASSQDTGGNQPQHF.

This chain links TRBV7-2 with TRBJ1-2, with 10 bases that match TRBD1. The CDR3 totals 15 residues. Per germline, CDR1 SGHTA and CDR2 FQGNSA. Trimming at V came to 5 bases and at J to 7 bases, leaving 10 bases not matched to a gene. The CDR3 is CASSLLGTGDAGYTF. The CDR3 region has the DNA TGTGCCAGCAGCCTACTCGGGACAGGGGACGCTGGCTACACCTTC.

The chain links TRBV5-6 to TRBJ1-3; D unclear. Germline V gene lookup returns CDR1 SGHDT and CDR2 YYEEEE. The CDR3 contains 13 residues. V was cut by 0 bases and J by 0 bases, with 1 base left in between. The CDR3 loop reads CASSLDSGNTIYF. CDR3 nucleotides: TGTGCCAGCAGCTTGGACTCTGGAAACACCATATATTTT.

There are a few counts of this clonotype. The chain employs TRBV4-3 and TRBJ1-1; 7 bases map to TRBD1. V lost 1 base and J lost 0; bases outside the gene matches: 2. This CDR3 has 15 residues. Germline CDR1 LGHNA, CDR2 YSLEER. CDR3: CASSQGQGLNTEAFF. CDR3 bases: TGCGCCAGCAGCCAAGGACAGGGACTGAACACTGAAGCTTTCTTT.

V gene TRBV28 combines with J gene TRBJ2-7; perhaps TRBD1 as D (5 bases). V lost 7 bases, J lost 4 bases, and 20 bases lay in between. This CDR3 is 15 amino acids long. Germline CDR1 and CDR2: MDHEN and SYDVKM. DNA of the CDR3: TGTGCCAGCACCGTGGGGCGCGTGGGTTGGTACGAGCAGTACTTC. This gives the protein CASTVGRVGWYEQYF.

The J gene is TRBJ2-5, the V gene TRBV7-6, with 12 bases matching TRBD2. Germline V gene data show CDR1 as SGHVS and CDR2 as FNYEAQ. With V trimmed by 4 bases and J by 2 bases, 14 bases remained unmatched. The CDR3 is 19 residues long. CDR3 sequence reads: CASSSNPLTSGRGQETQYF. CDR3 DNA: TGTGCCAGCAGCTCCAATCCGCTGACTAGCGGGAGAGGGCAAGAGACCCAGTACTTC.

Only a few counts were recorded for this clonotype. The genes are TRBV7-9 and TRBJ1-5, with unresolved D. The CDR3 has 13 residues. Germline loops: CDR1 SEHNR, CDR2 FQNEAQ (reference sequence). The V end lost 5 bases, the J end lost 5 bases, and 10 bases lay between the germline ends. CDR3 bases: TGTGCCAGCAGCCCGCTAAGGGATCAGCCCCAGCATTTT. Translating gives CASSPLRDQPQHF.

The table lists this clonotype with a few counts. The chain joins TRBV20-1 to TRBJ1-5; D is possibly TRBD1 (6 bases). The V gene's germline CDR1 is DFQATT and CDR2 SNEGSKA (reference sequence). Between the trimmed V and J ends, which lost 2 bases and 3 bases, there was a span of 11 bases. This CDR3 is built from 14 residues. The CDR3 bases are TGCAGTGCTAGACAGGGGACCACCAATCAGCCCCAGCATTTT. Amino acid sequence: CSARQGTTNQPQHF.